These 6 T cell receptor beta chains share one sample of origin, sequenced in a study of T cells in Graves' hyperthyroidism and ophthalmopathy. The CDR3 regions of TCR beta were amplified from RNA transcripts. When the TCR CDR3 underwent first-round RT-PCR, the HTBI primer set was used. TCRdb processed the multiplex PCR reads anew with MiXCR; each CDR3 protein has one entry. This table holds around 200,000 distinct CDR3 sequences, over 15% found once. Sequencing was performed on blood. These receptors came from a woman in her 50s with Graves' hyperthyroidism.

This clonotype has a count of ten or more. The V gene is TRBV11-2, the J gene TRBJ1-6, with D unresolved. The CDR3 extends over 16 amino acids. Trimming removed 5 bases from V and 2 bases from J, with 13 bases in between. The germline V gene has CDR1 SGHAT and CDR2 FQNNGV. CDR3 bases: TGTGCCAGCAGCGGTCAAATAGGTCCCTATAATTCACCCCTCCACTTT. The encoded protein is CASSGQIGPYNSPLHF.

The CDR3 DNA reads TGCGCCAGCAGCCAAGATCAAAGGCTGGCGGGAGGTGGCTACACCTTC. As protein: CASSQDQRLAGGGYTF. V gene TRBV4-1 combines with J gene TRBJ1-2; no clear D gene. V gave up 0 bases and J gave up 7 bases, with 18 bases separating them. Germline loops: CDR1 MGHRA, CDR2 YSYEKL. This CDR3 is built from 16 residues.

This clonotype came up many times. The chain couples TRBV5-5 to TRBJ2-1; TRBD1 might be the D (6 bases). The ends were cut back, 3 bases at V and 3 bases at J, with 19 bases in the middle. Germline V lookup: CDR1 SGHKS, CDR2 YYEKEE (reference sequence). There are 17 residues in the CDR3. As DNA, the CDR3 is TGTGCCAGCAGCTCCCGGCGTAACAGGGAGAACTACAATGAGCAGTTCTTC. This gives the protein CASSSRRNRENYNEQFF. The variable domain in full, with the rest retrieved from reference TRBV5-5 and TRBJ2-1, is DAGVTQSPTHLIKTRGQQVTLRCSPISGHKSVSWYQQVLGQGPQFIFQYYEKEERGRGNFPDRFSARQFPNYSSELNVNALLLGDSALYLCASSSRRNRENYNEQFFGPGTRLTVL.

The V gene is TRBV29-1, the J gene TRBJ2-7; D not certain. CDR1 is SQVTM, CDR2 ANQGSEA, per germline. CDR3 size: 11 residues. The germline V and J ends were trimmed by 6 bases and 3 bases, with 9 bases remaining between them. The CDR3 DNA is TGCAGCGTGGCCTCCTACTACGAGCAGTACTTC. Encoded protein: CSVASYYEQYF.

This clonotype was recorded at least ten times. This chain links TRBV7-9 with TRBJ1-2, with a tentative D call TRBD1 (5 bases). This CDR3 is built from 14 residues. Germline CDR1 SEHNR, CDR2 FQNEAQ (reference sequence). V was pared by 3 bases and J by 4 bases, with 12 bases between. CDR3 DNA sequence: TGTGCCAGCAGCTTCCCGGGGGTATTCTATGGCTACACCTTC. Its translation: CASSFPGVFYGYTF.

This clonotype occurred many times. This chain uses TRBV29-1 with TRBJ1-2; tentatively, D is TRBD1 (5 bases). The ends were cut back, 5 bases at V and 3 bases at J, with 16 bases in the middle. This CDR3 region has 14 residues. Germline CDR1 reads SQVTM; CDR2 reads ANQGSEA. CDR3 residues: CSVIVRDGYYGYTF. Here the CDR3 DNA reads TGCAGCGTTATCGTCCGGGACGGATACTATGGCTACACCTTC.